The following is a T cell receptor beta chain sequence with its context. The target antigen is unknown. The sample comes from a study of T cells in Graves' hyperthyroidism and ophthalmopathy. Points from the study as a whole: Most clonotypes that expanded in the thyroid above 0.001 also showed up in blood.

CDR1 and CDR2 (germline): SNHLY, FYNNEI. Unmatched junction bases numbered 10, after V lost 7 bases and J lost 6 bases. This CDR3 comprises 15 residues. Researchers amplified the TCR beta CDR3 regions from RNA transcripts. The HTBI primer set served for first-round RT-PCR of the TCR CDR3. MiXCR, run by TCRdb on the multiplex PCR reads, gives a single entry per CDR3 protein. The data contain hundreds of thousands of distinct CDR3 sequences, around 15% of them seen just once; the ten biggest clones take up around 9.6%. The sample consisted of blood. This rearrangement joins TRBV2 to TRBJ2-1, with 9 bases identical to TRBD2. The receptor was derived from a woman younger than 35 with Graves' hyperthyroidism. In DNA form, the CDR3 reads TGTGCCAGCACGGGGAGACTAGCGGATCGCAATGAGCAGTTCTTC. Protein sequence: CASTGRLADRNEQFF.